These T cell receptor beta chains were read from a single sample in a study of cytomegalovirus exposure and HLA in healthy donors. Sequencing used immunoSEQ multiplex PCR; TCRdb keeps in-frame clones, though not all of them. Found here are around 150,000 clones, over 60% of them singletons; the top ten hold around 2.9%. Material for sequencing was PBMCs. The source is a woman younger than 45 in good health and CMV-seropositive. Both conserved end residues are part of each CDR3. D genes are given only for firm matches. Some rows have no size entry. The others give once, few or many, or a class for an expanded clone.

J | V | D | size | CDR3 | DNA
TRBJ2-1 | TRBV7-9 | - | - | CASSSPPGGPYNEQFF | TGTGCCAGCAGCTCCCCCCCGGGGGGCCCTTACAATGAGCAGTTCTTC
TRBJ2-7 | TRBV6-1 | TRBD1 | - | CASRNLRTGSYEQYF | TGTGCCAGCAGGAATTTAAGGACAGGGTCCTACGAGCAGTACTTC
TRBJ1-2 | TRBV6-5 | TRBD1 | - | CASSFGRGYRFDYTF | TGTGCCAGCAGTTTCGGCAGGGGGTATCGTTTTGACTACACCTTC
TRBJ2-7 | TRBV19 | - | - | CASSIVKGTYEQYF | TGTGCCAGTAGTATAGTAAAGGGGACCTACGAGCAGTACTTC
TRBJ2-1 | TRBV25-1 | - | - | CASTKLGYEQFF | TGTGCCAGTACAAAGCTAGGTTATGAGCAGTTCTTC
TRBJ1-6 | TRBV2 | - | - | CASSVQSSYNSPLHF | TGTGCCAGCAGTGTACAGAGCTCCTATAATTCACCCCTCCACTTT
TRBJ1-3 | TRBV30 | - | few | CASDSAVGNTIYF | TGTGCCTCCGACAGTGCCGTTGGAAACACCATATATTTT
TRBJ2-2 | TRBV30 | - | - | CAWSVNGRSPPGELFF | TGTGCCTGGAGTGTAAATGGCAGATCACCCCCCGGGGAGCTGTTTTTT
TRBJ1-5 | TRBV11-2 | - | - | CASSPDHNQPQHF | TGTGCCAGCAGCCCAGATCATAATCAGCCCCAGCATTTT
TRBJ2-5 | TRBV4-1 | - | - | CASSHIAGTEETQYF | TGCGCCAGCAGCCACATCGCGGGGACCGAAGAGACCCAGTACTTC
TRBJ1-4 | TRBV2 | TRBD1 | - | CASRGLKRGLEEKLFF | TGTGCCAGCAGGGGCCTCAAAAGGGGGCTGGAAGAAAAACTGTTTTTT
TRBJ1-1 | TRBV7-9 | TRBD1 | - | CASSPRGRNTEAFF | TGTGCCAGCAGCCCCAGGGGGCGGAACACTGAAGCTTTCTTT
TRBJ2-1 | TRBV7-9 | - | - | CASSLGSTGYDEQFF | TGTGCCAGCAGCTTAGGGTCCACAGGGTACGATGAGCAGTTCTTC
TRBJ2-7 | TRBV6-5 | TRBD1 | few | CASRRKWTGQYEQYF | TGTGCCAGCAGACGGAAGTGGACAGGGCAGTACGAGCAGTACTTC
TRBJ1-1 | TRBV7-3 | TRBD1 | - | CASGRQGGTEAFF | TGTGCCAGCGGAAGACAGGGAGGCACTGAAGCTTTCTTT
TRBJ2-5 | TRBV10-3 | - | - | CAISVVQGETQYF | TGTGCCATCAGTGTAGTACAGGGAGAGACCCAGTACTTC
TRBJ2-7 | TRBV7-7 | - | once | CASSLDAGDEQYF | TGTGCCAGCAGCTTAGACGCCGGGGACGAGCAGTACTTC
TRBJ2-7 | TRBV27 | - | few | CASSQTGSYEQYF | TGTGCCAGCAGTCAGACAGGTAGCTACGAGCAGTACTTC
TRBJ1-1 | TRBV19 | TRBD1 | - | CASSPAQDRGEAFF | TGTGCCAGTAGCCCCGCCCAGGACAGGGGTGAAGCTTTCTTT
TRBJ2-5 | TRBV6-6 | TRBD1 | - | CASSRPDREGQETQYF | TGTGCCAGCAGTAGACCCGACAGGGAAGGACAAGAGACCCAGTACTTC
TRBJ1-5 | TRBV6-6 | - | medium-sized | CASEEYSNQPQHF | TGTGCCAGTGAGGAGTATAGCAATCAGCCCCAGCATTTT
TRBJ1-4 | TRBV30 | - | - | CAWSVAGIKEKLFF | TGTGCCTGGAGTGTAGCAGGGATCAAGGAAAAACTGTTTTTT
TRBJ1-4 | TRBV6-5 | - | few | CASSLSGNEKLFF | TGTGCCAGCAGTTTATCAGGAAACGAAAAACTGTTTTTT
TRBJ2-7 | TRBV4-1 | TRBD1 | once | CVSSHPNRLQGQGLGPRYEQYF | TGCGTCAGCAGCCATCCAAACAGACTGCAGGGACAGGGACTCGGACCACGATACGAGCAGTACTTC
TRBJ1-2 | TRBV6-1 | TRBD1 | - | CASSDRENYGYTF | TGTGCCTCCTCGGACAGGGAGAACTATGGCTACACCTTC
TRBJ1-2 | TRBV7-2 | TRBD1 | - | CASSRSRTGARYWGYTF | TGTGCCAGCAGCCGGTCGCGGACAGGGGCCCGTTATTGGGGCTACACCTTC
TRBJ1-2 | TRBV27 | - | - | CASGMLDMVPNYGYTF | TGTGCCAGCGGTATGTTGGACATGGTTCCTAACTATGGCTACACCTTC
TRBJ1-5 | TRBV2 | - | - | CASRPNREGQPQHF | TGTGCCAGCAGGCCCAACAGGGAAGGACAGCCCCAGCATTTT
TRBJ2-3 | TRBV7-8 | TRBD2 | - | CASSMGLAGPGTDTQYF | TGTGCCAGCAGCATGGGACTAGCGGGGCCCGGCACAGATACGCAGTATTTT
TRBJ1-6 | TRBV7-2 | - | few | CASSLLSGQNSPLHF | TGTGCCAGCAGCTTATTAAGTGGGCAGAATTCACCCCTCCACTTT
TRBJ1-1 | TRBV4-1 | - | few | CASSQDRGSEAFF | TGCGCCAGCAGCCAAGATCGGGGATCTGAAGCTTTCTTT
TRBJ2-7 | TRBV10-3 | TRBD2 | once | CAISESGRGIPYEQYF | TGTGCCATCAGTGAGTCAGGGCGGGGGATTCCTTACGAGCAGTACTTC
TRBJ2-7 | TRBV7-8 | TRBD2 | - | CASSAGTSGYEQYF | TGTGCCAGCAGCGCCGGGACTAGCGGTTACGAGCAGTACTTC
TRBJ1-1 | TRBV7-9 | TRBD1 | - | CASSLTGGNTEAFF | TGTGCCAGCAGCTTAACAGGGGGGAACACTGAAGCTTTCTTT
TRBJ1-4 | TRBV7-6 | - | - | CASSRDGGKIEKLFF | TGTGCCAGCAGCCGGGACGGAGGGAAGATAGAAAAACTGTTTTTT
TRBJ1-1 | TRBV10-2 | - | few | CASEGQGTNTEAFF | TGCGCCAGCGAAGGCCAGGGAACGAACACTGAAGCTTTCTTT
TRBJ1-1 | TRBV9 | TRBD1 | - | CASSVAQGMAEAFF | TGTGCCAGCAGCGTAGCACAGGGGATGGCTGAAGCTTTCTTT
TRBJ1-2 | TRBV7-7 | - | few | CASSSDSAFQPLYGYTF | TGTGCTAGCAGCTCAGACAGCGCCTTTCAGCCCCTCTATGGCTACACCTTC
TRBJ2-5 | TRBV18 | - | - | CASSPSTEPQETQYF | TGCGCCAGCTCACCATCGACAGAACCCCAAGAGACCCAGTACTTC
TRBJ1-4 | TRBV4-1 | TRBD1 | - | CASSVSGTGGIRDEKLFF | TGCGCCAGCAGTGTTTCCGGGACAGGGGGTATCAGAGATGAAAAACTGTTTTTT
TRBJ2-4 | TRBV6-6 | - | - | CASSSRGSLTKNIQYF | TGTGCCAGCAGTTCCAGGGGTTCCTTAACCAAAAACATTCAGTACTTC